This passage covers 21 T cell receptor beta chains from one sample sequenced in a study of response to subunit inactivated influenza vaccine. Each CDR3 protein is one row after TCRdb ran MiXCR on the RT-PCR reads. This sample has about 570,000 distinct CDR3 sequences, with approximately 10% found just once. These same data were also listed under a study on T cells expressing NK-cell markers. That source reports: Libraries used 5'RACE template switching adding universal primer site and UMIs.

Specimen: PBMCs from blood, collected on the day of vaccination. These receptors all come from a man aged 50-59 years who received an inactivated influenza vaccine.

This clonotype was counted ten times or more. V and J are TRBV28 and TRBJ2-6; D is uncertain. Germline assignment: CDR1 MDHEN and CDR2 SYDVKM. Trimming removed 6 bases from V and 8 bases from J, with 5 bases in between. This CDR3 has 11 residues. CDR3 protein: CASSGTNVLTF. Written as DNA, the CDR3 is TGTGCCAGCAGCGGAACCAACGTCCTGACTTTC.

The sample holds a few counts of this clonotype. The chain joins TRBV11-2 to TRBJ1-6; D uncertain. The CDR3 loop spans 15 amino acids. V lost 0 bases to trimming and J lost 18 bases, with 21 bases between them. CDR1 SGHAT and CDR2 FQNNGV come from the germline V gene. DNA for the CDR3: TGTGCCAGCAGCTTAGATTACGCCCCCTCCCGGGCTCCCCACTTT. This gives the protein CASSLDYAPSRAPHF.

The chain employs TRBV25-1 and TRBJ1-6, with D tentatively TRBD1 (5 bases). This CDR3 is 17 amino acids long. Germline CDR1 reads MGHDK; CDR2 reads SYGVNS. Trimming took off 6 bases at V and 9 bases at J, with 24 bases between the two ends. This CDR3 reads CASSRRQVGARGSPLHF. DNA for the CDR3: TGTGCCAGCAGCCGAAGGCAGGTCGGGGCTCGGGGTTCACCCCTCCACTTT.

This clonotype has a handful of counts. The chain links TRBV28 to TRBJ1-6; D gene uncertain. There are 16 residues in the CDR3. Germline-derived CDR1 and CDR2 are MDHEN and SYDVKM. V shed 3 bases and J shed 8 bases, with 17 bases lying between them. The CDR3 DNA reads as TGTGCCAGCAGTTTGAGGCACACCTTCTCGGATTCACCCCTCCACTTT. This encodes CASSLRHTFSDSPLHF. The whole variable domain, filled in from reference TRBV28 and TRBJ1-6, reads DVKVTQSSRYLVKRTGEKVFLECVQDMDHENMFWYRQDPGLGLRLIYFSYDVKMKEKGDIPEGYSVSREKKERFSLILESASTNQTSMYLCASSLRHTFSDSPLHFGNGTRLTVT.

The V call is TRBV20-1, the J call TRBJ2-7, with 10 bases that match TRBD2. This CDR3 is 15 amino acids long. V lost 0 bases and J lost 2; bases outside the gene matches: 4. Germline V gives CDR1 DFQATT, CDR2 SNEGSKA (reference sequence). This chain's CDR3 is CSARDTSGKTYEQYF. DNA of the CDR3: TGCAGTGCTAGAGATACTAGCGGGAAAACCTACGAGCAGTACTTC.

The chain carries TRBV21-1 and TRBJ2-7; TRBD1, the D gene given by the table, was not confirmed from the DNA. TRBV21-1 is described as a pseudogene. This CDR3 comprises 18 residues. The CDR3 DNA is TGTGCCAGCAGCCCGGGAGCCGCTTTATCGAGCCGGGCCTACGAGCAGTACTTC. Residues: CASSPGAALSSRAYEQYF.

This clonotype occurred a few times. The rearrangement links TRBV4-2 to TRBJ2-3; D not certain. Trimming took off 0 bases at V and 2 bases at J, with 9 bases between the two ends. Germline V gives CDR1 LGHNA, CDR2 YNFKEQ. The length of the CDR3 is 15 residues. The CDR3, as DNA: TGTGCCAGCAGCCAAGAATGGGCCCCCACAGATACGCAGTATTTT. Protein: CASSQEWAPTDTQYF.

The chain recombines TRBV7-2 with TRBJ2-7; TRBD1 aligns across 8 bases. V dropped 4 bases and J dropped 7; count of bases not matched to a gene: 9. Germline loops: CDR1 SGHTA, CDR2 FQGNSA. This CDR3 has 14 amino acids. The CDR3 protein is CASSSDRGLREQYF. Written as DNA, the CDR3 is TGTGCCAGCAGCTCAGACAGGGGCCTTAGGGAGCAGTACTTC.

In this sample, this clonotype turned up a few times. V gene TRBV6-1 combines with J gene TRBJ2-1; D ambiguous. V gave up 4 bases and J gave up 0 bases, with 10 bases separating them. The length of the CDR3 is 15 residues. Germline V lookup: CDR1 MNHNS, CDR2 SASEGT. CDR3 in amino acids: CASSATPNSYNEQFF. CDR3 coding DNA: TGTGCCAGCAGTGCCACTCCGAACTCCTACAATGAGCAGTTCTTC.

This clonotype was observed a handful of times. V usage is TRBV15 and J usage is TRBJ2-1; D not resolved. The CDR3 runs to 18 residues. Trimming stripped 6 bases from V and 0 bases from J, with 21 bases between. Germline V gene lookup returns CDR1 LNHNV and CDR2 YYDKDF (reference sequence). CDR3 residues: CATSGQGPAWGSYNEQFF. In nucleotides, the CDR3 is TGTGCCACCAGTGGTCAAGGTCCCGCTTGGGGCTCCTACAATGAGCAGTTCTTC. The entire variable domain, with the rest obtained from reference TRBV15 and TRBJ2-1, is as follows: DAMVIQNPRYQVTQFGKPVTLSCSQTLNHNVMYWYQQKSSQAPKLLFHYYDKDFNNEADTPDNFQSRRPNTSFCFLDIRSPGLGDTAMYLCATSGQGPAWGSYNEQFFGPGTRLTVL.

This clonotype was seen more than once but under ten times. This chain links TRBV20-1 with TRBJ1-2, with TRBD1 identical over 12 bases. Germline CDR1 is DFQATT and CDR2 is SNEGSKA (reference sequence). The J segment lost 3 bases and the V segment lost 0 bases, leaving 5 bases of the junction unmatched. The CDR3 is 16 residues long. The CDR3 DNA follows: TGCAGTGCTAGAGATTGGGACAGGGGGCCGGACTATGGCTACACCTTC. Translation: CSARDWDRGPDYGYTF.

J is TRBJ2-3 and V is TRBV5-1; 9 nucleotides line up with TRBD2. With V trimmed by 1 base and J by 6 bases, 9 bases remained unmatched. The CDR3 contains 16 residues. Germline CDR1 is SGHRS and CDR2 is YFSETQ. The CDR3: CASSLPAGGPTDTQYF. CDR3 coding DNA: TGCGCCAGCAGCTTGCCAGCGGGGGGCCCTACGGATACGCAGTATTTT.

J is TRBJ1-1 and V is TRBV5-5; no firm D call. Looked up from germline, CDR1 is SGHKS and CDR2 is YYEKEE (reference sequence). This CDR3 has 14 residues. The V and J ends lost 2 bases and 3 bases respectively, with 11 bases between them. Here the CDR3 DNA reads TGTGCCAGCAGCTTCTCGGACGGATACACTGAAGCTTTCTTT. It is translated as CASSFSDGYTEAFF.

The sample holds one count of this clonotype. The V and J genes are TRBV12-3 or TRBV12-4 and TRBJ2-5; D may correspond to TRBD1 or TRBD2 (5 bases each). V gave up 4 bases and J gave up 7 bases, with 10 bases separating them. This CDR3 region has 12 residues. Written as DNA, the CDR3 is TGTGCCAGCAGTTCGGGGCCGGGGACCCAGTACTTC. It codes for CASSSGPGTQYF.

A few counts support this clonotype. The chain uses TRBV3-1 and TRBJ2-5; 8 nucleotides line up with TRBD2. This CDR3 has 16 amino acids. The J segment lost 4 bases and the V segment lost 1 base, leaving 8 bases of the junction unmatched. Germline V gene data show CDR1 as LGHDT and CDR2 as YNNKEL (reference sequence). The CDR3 region has the DNA TGTGCCAGCAGCCAAGGAGTTAGCGGGGTTTTAGAGACCCAGTACTTC. This sequence encodes CASSQGVSGVLETQYF.

The chain uses TRBV5-4 and TRBJ1-4; tentatively, D is TRBD1 (5 bases). The CDR3 length is 14 residues. Germline V CDR1 and CDR2: SGHNT, YYREEE (reference sequence). V lost 4 bases and J lost 8, with 15 bases in between. The CDR3 loop reads CASSAPGYEEKLFF. The CDR3 nucleotides are TGTGCCAGCAGCGCCCCAGGGTATGAAGAAAAACTGTTTTTT.

V gene TRBV27 combines with J gene TRBJ1-2; D perhaps matches TRBD1 (5 bases). Deletions cut 2 bases from V and 4 bases from J, with 20 bases between. From germline, CDR1 is MNHEY and CDR2 SMNVEV (reference sequence). The CDR3 covers 17 residues. CDR3 protein: CASSLKGPTNWSYGYTF. The DNA of the CDR3 is TGTGCCAGCAGTTTAAAGGGGCCAACGAACTGGTCCTATGGCTACACCTTC.

This clonotype was observed a few times. The V and J genes are TRBV20-1 and TRBJ2-7, with a possible D match to TRBD1 (6 bases). In germline, CDR1 is DFQATT, CDR2 SNEGSKA (reference sequence). V lost 3 bases, J lost 4 bases, and 19 bases lay in between. The CDR3 contains 15 residues. The CDR3 loop is CSASRDIGSSYEQYF. The CDR3, as DNA: TGCAGTGCTAGCCGGGACATCGGCTCAAGTTACGAGCAGTACTTC.

The V call is TRBV20-1, the J call TRBJ2-7; TRBD2 aligns across 8 bases. The CDR3 has 17 amino acids. V was clipped by 0 bases and J by 3 bases; unmatched bases: 13. Germline lookup yields CDR1 DFQATT and CDR2 SNEGSKA (reference sequence). The CDR3 DNA reads as TGCAGTGCTAGAGATCGTCGACTGGTGGCGGGAGGCTACGAGCAGTACTTC. Protein product: CSARDRRLVAGGYEQYF.

In its sample, this clonotype was seen a few times. The V call is TRBV6-2 or TRBV6-3, the J call TRBJ2-1; D gene ambiguous. CDR1 is MNHEY, CDR2 SVGEGT, per germline. CDR3 length equals 12 residues. With 5 bases removed from V and 6 bases from J, the gap between germline ends came to 8 bases. The DNA for the CDR3 is TGTGCCAGCAGTGCCGCTAGCAATGAGCAGTTCTTC. Its protein is CASSAASNEQFF.

A single count supports this clonotype. The V gene is TRBV3-1, the J gene TRBJ2-7; D ambiguous. Looked up from germline, CDR1 is LGHDT and CDR2 is YNNKEL (reference sequence). V lost 0 bases and J lost 6, with 12 bases in between. CDR3 length: 14 amino acids. The CDR3 spells CASSQEVGMGEQYF. The CDR3 DNA sequence: TGTGCCAGCAGCCAAGAGGTGGGGATGGGCGAGCAGTACTTC.